This T cell receptor (beta chain) was obtained from a study of a mutant IDH1 vaccine in newly diagnosed glioma. In the study overall: Each patient was administered eight vaccinations, scheduled in weeks 1, 3, 5, 7, 11, 15, 19 and 23. Initiation of the vaccine course occurred 4-6 weeks after radiotherapy alone, or alongside temozolomide cycles. Study-wide results and caveats: The study observed vaccine-induced immune responses in roughly 93% of patients.

In regard to this clone: Its antigen is not identified.

From germline, CDR1 is SGHRS and CDR2 YFSETQ. V was pared by 0 bases and J by 2 bases, with 2 bases of the junction left unmatched. This CDR3 region has 14 residues. The assay was immunoSEQ multiplex PCR, and TCRdb's table has in-frame clones only and misses some. The repertoire includes 43,000 or so clones, around 85% of them detected once, and about 2.4% sits in the top ten. Indicated time point: week 23, last vaccination. A 20-mer mutant IDH1 peptide at 300 ug was injected subcutaneously with topical imiquimod. Sequencing used PBMCs, obtained from a glioma patient whose treatment included an IDH1 peptide vaccine. The source is a woman aged 18-29 years with glioma. Some clones in this sample may be carry-over from other donors' samples. The chain joins TRBV5-1 to TRBJ2-7; 7 nucleotides agree with TRBD1. Written as DNA, the CDR3 is TGCGCCAGCAGCTTGGACAGGGGTACCTACGAGCAGTACTTC. Protein product: CASSLDRGTYEQYF.